The source of this TCR beta chain is a study of CD8+ T cells in alopecia areata. Looking at the study overall: The study gave treated patients oral tofacitinib at 5 to 10 mg twice daily.

TCR sequencing used cDNA made by reverse transcription of extracted RNA. Some clones are missing from TCRdb's copy, which holds only in-frame ones; the method was immunoSEQ multiplex PCR. Of over 120,000 clones listed, roughly 62% are singletons. Germline V gene data show CDR1 as SQVTM and CDR2 as ANQGSEA. The CDR3 runs 13 residues. V was trimmed by 4 bases and J by 5 bases, leaving 13 bases between them. About this clone itself: Its target is unknown.

Study-wide findings and caveats: Resident alphabeta T cells of normal skin are also sequenced in scalp samples. It was lesional scalp, especially alopecia totalis/universalis, that showed higher clonality than normal scalp.

Sequences were derived from CD4+ T cells sorted from blood, sampled at week 0. The clonotype originates from a human donor with alopecia areata. The gene calls are TRBV29-1 and TRBJ2-3; tentatively, D is TRBD2 (5 bases). CDR3 in amino acids: CSVGRDEGDTQYF. The CDR3 nucleotides are TGCAGCGTTGGACGGGATGAGGGAGATACGCAGTATTTT.